One and the same sample provided the 11 T cell receptor beta chains below, sequenced in a study of PD-1 blockade in classical Hodgkin lymphoma. Assay used: immunoSEQ multiplex PCR; TCRdb lists only in-frame clones, some missing. The data contain about 31,000 clones, approximately 80% of them singletons. Documented time point: cycle 4 day 1 (C4D1), after 5 to 7 weeks of nivolumab. Every single patient, without exception, relapsed after autologous stem cell transplantation, and brentuximab vedotin exposure varied. The material sequenced was peripheral blood mononuclear cells (PBMCs), taken before the fourth cycle of nivolumab. These TCRs come from a human donor with classical Hodgkin lymphoma.

The chain couples TRBV7-2 to TRBJ1-3; possible D gene TRBD1, 5 bases. Germline CDR1 reads SGHTA; CDR2 reads FQGNSA. CDR3 length: 15 amino acids. Trimming cost V 5 bases and J 0 bases, with 11 bases left between them. CDR3 sequence (DNA): TGTGCCAGCAGCACGGGACCTATCTCTGGAAACACCATATATTTT. This codes for CASSTGPISGNTIYF. The full variable domain, in which reference TRBV7-2 and TRBJ1-3 provide the parts outside the CDR3, is GAGVSQSPSNKVTEKGKDVELRCDPISGHTALYWYRQSLGQGLEFLIYFQGNSAPDKSGLPSDRFSAERTGGSVSTLTIQRTQQEDSAVYLCASSTGPISGNTIYFGEGSWLTVV.

The chain is built from TRBV19 and TRBJ1-6; D gene unclear. CDR3 length: 16 amino acids. Germline V lookup: CDR1 LNHDA, CDR2 SQIVND (reference sequence). V was shortened by 3 bases and J by 0 bases, with 9 bases between the two germline ends. CDR3 sequence reads: CASSMGLSSYNSPLHF. The DNA of the CDR3 is TGTGCCAGTAGTATGGGGTTGAGCTCCTATAATTCACCCCTCCACTTT.

By share of the sample, this clone is medium-sized. The chain links TRBV2 to TRBJ2-1; 9 bases align to TRBD2. Trimming removed 2 bases from V and 8 bases from J; junction bases left unmatched: 7. The CDR3 runs 15 residues. Germline assignment: CDR1 SNHLY and CDR2 FYNNEI. The CDR3 is CASSELAGASYEQFF. CDR3 in DNA: TGTGCCAGCAGTGAATTAGCGGGGGCTTCATATGAGCAGTTCTTC. Filled out from reference TRBV2 and TRBJ2-1, the complete variable domain reads EPEVTQTPSHQVTQMGQEVILRCVPISNHLYFYWYRQILGQKVEFLVSFYNNEISEKSEIFDDQFSVERPDGSNFTLKIRSTKLEDSAMYFCASSELAGASYEQFFGPGTRLTVL.

The rearrangement uses TRBV19 and TRBJ1-1; 7 bases align to TRBD1. In germline, CDR1 is LNHDA, CDR2 SQIVND (reference sequence). This CDR3 has 14 residues. With 3 bases clipped from V and 0 bases from J, the junction kept 1 base outside the gene matches. The CDR3 sequence is CASSIGQVNTEAFF. DNA of the CDR3: TGTGCCAGTAGTATCGGACAGGTGAACACTGAAGCTTTCTTT.

The genes are TRBV7-3 and TRBJ2-1; a possible D gene is TRBD2 (6 bases). The CDR3 is 14 amino acids. V was cut by 5 bases and J by 6 bases, with 14 bases left in between. Germline loops: CDR1 SGHTA, CDR2 FQGTGA. This chain's CDR3 is CASSEGLTSNEQFF. The CDR3 DNA follows: TGTGCCAGCAGCGAAGGACTAACTAGCAATGAGCAGTTCTTC.

This clone came up a few times. The chain combines TRBV20-1 with TRBJ1-1; D unresolved. This CDR3 has 11 amino acids. The germline V and J ends were trimmed by 6 bases and 5 bases, with 10 bases remaining between them. From germline, CDR1 is DFQATT and CDR2 SNEGSKA (reference sequence). The CDR3 region has the DNA TGCAGTGCCGATAGTGTTACTGAAGCTTTCTTT. This translates into CSADSVTEAFF.

The rearrangement joins TRBV7-9 to TRBJ1-2, with 7 bases aligning to TRBD1. Germline V lookup: CDR1 SEHNR, CDR2 FQNEAQ (reference sequence). This CDR3 region has 13 residues. V lost 4 bases to trimming and J lost 7 bases; unmatched junction nucleotides: 6. In DNA form, the CDR3 reads TGTGCCAGCAGCTCTCGGACAGGATCTGGCTACACCTTC. Protein product: CASSSRTGSGYTF.

The chain uses TRBV19 and TRBJ1-1; D call uncertain. Trimming left V 5 bases short and J 0 bases short, with 10 bases between. From germline, CDR1 is LNHDA and CDR2 SQIVND (reference sequence). This CDR3 is built from 14 residues. CDR3 amino acids: CASSLGGMNTEAFF. The CDR3 bases are TGTGCCAGTAGTCTTGGCGGAATGAACACTGAAGCTTTCTTT.

CDR3 protein: CASSPGQGNQPQHF. The CDR3 bases are TGTGCCAGCAGCCCGGGACAGGGAAATCAGCCCCAGCATTTT. V is TRBV11-3 and J is TRBJ1-5; 9 positions match TRBD1. The CDR3 covers 14 residues. The trim removed 5 bases at V and 4 bases at J, leaving 3 bases unmatched. CDR1 SGHNT and CDR2 YENEEA come from the germline V gene. The full variable domain, in which reference TRBV11-3 and TRBJ1-5 provide the parts outside the CDR3, is EAGVVQSPRYKIIEKKQPVAFWCNPISGHNTLYWYLQNLGQGPELLIRYENEEAVDDSQLPKDRFSAERLKGVDSTLKIQPAELGDSAVYLCASSPGQGNQPQHFGDGTRLSIL.

This clone was seen only once. The CDR3 bases are TGTGCCAGCAGTTTAGACCCTAGCCTGGAAAAACTGTTTTTT. Translating it yields CASSLDPSLEKLFF. This chain links TRBV6-7 with TRBJ1-4; D not resolved. TRBV6-7 is an ORF, with its function uncertain. The length of the CDR3 is 14 residues. Trimming shortened V by 4 bases and J by 8 bases, and 14 bases separated the two germline ends.

The chain uses TRBV5-1 and TRBJ2-5, with 8 bases fitting TRBD1. CDR3 length equals 13 residues. Germline V gives CDR1 SGHRS, CDR2 YFSETQ. Losses at the gene ends were 4 bases for V and 5 bases for J; bases not matched to a gene: 4. Written as DNA, the CDR3 is TGCGCCAGCAGCAACAGGGGGAGCGAGACCCAGTACTTC. As protein: CASSNRGSETQYF. Based on the CDR3 plus reference TRBV5-1 and TRBJ2-5, the full variable domain is KAGVTQTPRYLIKTRGQQVTLSCSPISGHRSVSWYQQTPGQGLQFLFEYFSETQRNKGNFPGRFSGRQFSNSRSEMNVSTLELGDSALYLCASSNRGSETQYFGPGTRLLVL.